The 17 T cell receptor beta chains below all came from one sample that was sequenced in a study of blood T cells in healthy people across ages. For the second PCR, which ran for 7 to 11 cycles, a sample-barcoded 5' primer and a J-beta primer mix were used. MiXCR was run by TCRdb on the 5' RACE reads, yielding one entry per CDR3 protein. The profile covers about 680,000 distinct CDR3 sequences, with around half appearing a single time and roughly 31% taken by the ten largest. The sequencing sample was made of blood. The receptors were gathered from a woman aged 60-70 years in good health.

This clonotype has more than one count but fewer than ten. The chain has TRBV6-5 and TRBJ2-7; no clear D gene. Trimming stripped 0 bases from V and 3 bases from J, with 21 bases between. The CDR3 spans 18 residues. Germline V lookup: CDR1 MNHEY, CDR2 SVGAGI. CDR3 nucleotides: TGTGCCAGCAGTTACTCGATACTTAAGTTGGGCAGCCACTACGAGCAGTACTTC. It translates to CASSYSILKLGSHYEQYF.

This clonotype was counted between two and nine times. V usage is TRBV4-2 and J usage is TRBJ1-5; D remains unclear. The V gene lost 0 bases and the J gene lost 4 bases, with 16 bases spanning the gap. The CDR3 consists of 17 residues. Germline V CDR1 and CDR2: LGHNA, YNFKEQ. CDR3 sequence: CASSQDPPGRRNQPQHF. The CDR3 DNA sequence: TGTGCCAGCAGCCAAGATCCCCCTGGACGTAGAAATCAGCCCCAGCATTTT.

There are a few counts of this clonotype. This chain links TRBV4-2 with TRBJ2-1; D gene uncertain. Germline values: CDR1 LGHNA, CDR2 YNFKEQ. CDR3 length equals 13 residues. V was shortened by 0 bases and J by 10 bases, with 10 bases between the two germline ends. CDR3 protein: CASSQDGSLEQFF. The DNA for the CDR3 is TGTGCCAGCAGCCAAGACGGTTCACTAGAGCAGTTCTTC.

V is TRBV4-1 and J is TRBJ1-1, with 7 bases identical to TRBD1. This CDR3 contains 15 residues. The germline V gene encodes CDR1 MGHRA and CDR2 YSYEKL. The V gene end was trimmed by 3 bases and the J gene end by 3 bases; junction bases not matched to a gene: 7. The DNA of the CDR3 is TGCGCCAGCAGCCACCCAGGGGGGCTCCACACTGAAGCTTTCTTT. Amino acid sequence: CASSHPGGLHTEAFF.

This clonotype was observed a single time. This chain joins TRBV28 and TRBJ2-3, with D tentatively TRBD2 (6 bases). The ends were cut back, 2 bases at V and 4 bases at J, with 16 bases in the middle. The germline V gene has CDR1 MDHEN and CDR2 SYDVKM. This CDR3 region has 16 residues. CDR3 loop: CASSLIDGSHPDTQYF. CDR3 in DNA: TGTGCCAGCAGTTTAATCGACGGGAGTCATCCAGATACGCAGTATTTT.

This clonotype showed up just a few times. V gene TRBV29-1 combines with J gene TRBJ2-1; D is perhaps TRBD2 (6 bases). Trimming removed 3 bases at V and 6 bases at J, with 15 bases between. The germline gives CDR1 SQVTM, CDR2 ANQGSEA. This CDR3 has 14 amino acids. CDR3 DNA sequence: TGCAGCGTTGAGGGACTCTCATTGTCCAATGAGCAGTTCTTC. Translated: CSVEGLSLSNEQFF.

V gene TRBV7-3 combines with J gene TRBJ2-1; 7 bases match TRBD2. The CDR3 spans 17 residues. Unmatched junction bases numbered 15, after V lost 5 bases and J lost 5 bases. In germline, CDR1 is SGHTA, CDR2 FQGTGA. The CDR3 reads CASSPRGRRGSDNEQFF. In nucleotides, the CDR3 is TGTGCCAGCAGCCCTCGGGGACGGCGCGGGAGTGACAATGAGCAGTTCTTC.

The chain employs TRBV18 and TRBJ2-5; no firm D call. The DNA end favors TRBJ2-7, so the J call may be wrong. The CDR3 has 15 residues. CDR1 and CDR2 from the germline V gene are KGHSH and LQKENI. The CDR3 here is CASSPSLMTYYEQYF. CDR3 coding DNA: TGTGCCAGCTCACCCTCGCTCATGACATACTACGAGCAGTACTTC.

In regard to this clonotype: A read error may produce the germline difference seen at one junction end. The V gene is TRBV12-3 or TRBV12-4, the J gene TRBJ2-1, with 15 nucleotides matching TRBD2. The CDR3 extends over 15 amino acids. CDR3 amino acids: CASSGTSGRYNEQFF. CDR3 sequence (DNA): TGTGCCAGCAGTGGGACTAGCGGGAGGTACAACGAGCAGTTCTTC.

This sequence joins TRBV20-1 and TRBJ2-4, with no clear D. The CDR3 runs to 12 residues. The V end lost 2 bases, the J end lost 13 bases, and 15 bases lay between the germline ends. Germline CDR1 is DFQATT and CDR2 is SNEGSKA (reference sequence). In nucleotides, the CDR3 is TGCAGTGCTAGACTCGCGGCCAAGGAGCAGTACTTC. This encodes CSARLAAKEQYF.

This clonotype has a single count. The rearrangement links TRBV29-1 to TRBJ2-5, with D possibly being TRBD1 (5 bases). The length of the CDR3 is 14 residues. The germline CDR1 and CDR2 sequences are SQVTM and ANQGSEA. The V and J ends lost 0 bases and 11 bases respectively, with 19 bases between them. CDR3 nucleotide sequence: TGCAGCGTTGAAGAATTCGGGCAGGACAATGAGCAGTACTTC. Translating gives CSVEEFGQDNEQYF.

The chain links TRBV29-1 to TRBJ2-5; 7 bases are shared with TRBD2. CDR1 SQVTM and CDR2 ANQGSEA come from the germline V gene. The junction had 7 bases not matched to a gene; V was cut back by 4 bases and J by 2 bases. CDR3 size: 14 residues. DNA of the CDR3: TGCAGCGTTGGGGCGGCGGGAGTACAAGAGACCCAGTACTTC. This sequence encodes CSVGAAGVQETQYF.

This clonotype came up a few times. This chain connects TRBV20-1 to TRBJ2-7; D is unresolved. This CDR3 spans 13 amino acids. The germline gives CDR1 DFQATT, CDR2 SNEGSKA (reference sequence). With 0 bases removed from V and 3 bases from J, the gap between germline ends came to 9 bases. The CDR3 DNA reads as TGCAGTGCTAGAGAAGCTTTTGGCTACGAGCAGTACTTC. Translation gives CSAREAFGYEQYF.

Worth noting for this clonotype: The junction shows a germline mismatch at one end, possibly a read error. V and J are TRBV7-2 and TRBJ1-2; possible D gene TRBD1, 6 bases. This CDR3 comprises 13 residues. Per the germline V gene, CDR1 is SGHTA and CDR2 is FQGNSA. CDR3 region: CACSFNRVDGYTF. Here the CDR3 DNA reads TGTGCCTGCAGCTTTAACAGGGTAGATGGCTACACCTTC.

This clonotype was detected once. Its ends do not fully match the called genes, so a read error is possible. The chain is built from TRBV12-3 or TRBV12-4 and TRBJ2-1; maybe TRBD2 (5 bases). This CDR3 is built from 15 residues. For the CDR3, the DNA is TGTGCCGGCAGTTACCCGGACTCGACGGGGAATGAGCAGTTCTTC. Residues: CAGSYPDSTGNEQFF.

The chain couples TRBV7-9 to TRBJ2-5, with 9 bases aligning to TRBD1. The J call is uncertain, as TRBJ2-7 better fits the DNA end. Per germline, CDR1 SEHNR and CDR2 FQNEAQ (reference sequence). This CDR3 has 16 residues. The DNA of the CDR3 is TGTGCCAGCAGCTTTAGGTTAAGACAGGGGGCCTACGAGCAGTACTTC. It translates to CASSFRLRQGAYEQYF.

The chain joins TRBV10-3 to TRBJ2-1; the match to TRBD2 covers 12 bases. The J segment lost 9 bases and the V segment lost 6 bases, leaving 6 bases of the junction unmatched. Per the germline V gene, CDR1 is ENHRY and CDR2 is SYGVKD. This CDR3 contains 14 residues. CDR3 region: CAIRSSGRASEQFF. The CDR3 bases are TGTGCCATCAGGTCTAGCGGGAGGGCCAGTGAGCAGTTCTTC.